Listed here are 10 T cell receptor beta chains from one sample, sequenced in a study of OX40 agonist ivuxolimab in advanced cancers. Measured with immunoSEQ multiplex PCR; TCRdb has only the in-frame clones, and not every one. This sample carries tens of thousands of clones, 92% of them seen once, and the ten largest clones take 0.44%. The specimen was CD4+ or CD8+ T cells sorted from blood, collected in a trial of the OX40 agonist ivuxolimab. These receptor sequences come from an adult with an advanced solid tumor such as melanoma, head and neck, liver or kidney cancer.

The chain combines TRBV4-2 with TRBJ1-6; possibly TRBD1 for D (5 bases). From germline, CDR1 is LGHNA and CDR2 YNFKEQ. V was cut by 0 bases and J by 1 base, with 10 bases left in between. This CDR3 is 17 amino acids long. The CDR3 is CASSQDHGGSYNSPLHF. As DNA, the CDR3 is TGTGCCAGCAGCCAAGATCATGGGGGTTCCTATAATTCACCCCTCCACTTT.

The chain couples TRBV10-3 to TRBJ2-1; 10 bases agree with TRBD2. Trimming at V came to 6 bases and at J to 7 bases, leaving 9 bases not matched to a gene. The CDR3 extends over 15 amino acids. CDR1 and CDR2 from the germline V gene are ENHRY and SYGVKD. In nucleotides, the CDR3 is TGTGCCATCAGCCCACTAGCGGGAAAATCTAATGAGCAGTTCTTC. As protein: CAISPLAGKSNEQFF.

The J gene is TRBJ1-2, the V gene TRBV19, with D unclear. The CDR3 length is 15 residues. V gave up 2 bases and J gave up 9 bases, with 19 bases separating them. CDR1 and CDR2 from the germline V gene are LNHDA and SQIVND (reference sequence). The CDR3 region is CASSIIGQDLSRYTF. The CDR3 DNA reads as TGTGCCAGTAGTATAATCGGGCAGGACCTATCTCGCTACACCTTC.

The rearrangement joins TRBV27 to TRBJ2-5; 9 nucleotides line up with TRBD2. The J call may be incorrect, as the DNA end agrees better with TRBJ2-7. Germline V CDR1 and CDR2: MNHEY, SMNVEV (reference sequence). The CDR3 is 15 amino acids. In DNA, the CDR3 is TGTGCCAGCAGTTTGACTAGCGGCAATTCCTACGAGCAGTACTTC. Encoded protein: CASSLTSGNSYEQYF.

The chain couples TRBV5-8 to TRBJ2-3; D gene uncertain. Germline V CDR1 and CDR2: SGHTS, YDEGEE. The ends were cut back, 0 bases at V and 3 bases at J, with 5 bases in the middle. The CDR3 contains 13 residues. The DNA of the CDR3 is TGTGCCAGCAGCTTGGCTCGTACAGATACGCAGTATTTT. This translates into CASSLARTDTQYF. Full variable domain (remainder filled in from reference TRBV5-8 and TRBJ2-3): EAGVTQSPTHLIKTRGQQATLRCSPISGHTSVYWYQQALGLGLQFLLWYDEGEERNRGNFPPRFSGRQFPNYSSELNVNALELEDSALYLCASSLARTDTQYFGPGTRLTVL.

This rearrangement joins TRBV6-6 to TRBJ1-1; no definite D call. The germline V gene encodes CDR1 MNHNY and CDR2 SVGAGI (reference sequence). V lost 8 bases to trimming and J lost 1 base, with 14 bases between them. The CDR3 spans 14 residues. The CDR3 DNA sequence: TGTGCCAGCCAGTGGGGAAATACGAACACTGAAGCTTTCTTT. This translates into CASQWGNTNTEAFF.

The table lists this clone with a count of one. The rearrangement links TRBV19 to TRBJ1-3; 10 positions match TRBD1. The ends lost 6 bases at V and 1 base at J; junction bases unmatched: 0. CDR3 length equals 14 residues. The germline V gene has CDR1 LNHDA and CDR2 SQIVND (reference sequence). CDR3 amino acids: CASRGQGSGNTIYF. In DNA form, the CDR3 reads TGTGCCAGTAGGGGACAGGGGTCTGGAAACACCATATATTTT.

The chain links TRBV9 to TRBJ1-1; 7 positions match TRBD1. V was pared by 2 bases and J by 2 bases, with 3 bases of the junction left unmatched. The CDR3 is made up of 14 amino acids. CDR1 is SGDLS and CDR2 is YYNGEE in the germline V gene. In nucleotides, the CDR3 is TGTGCCAGCAGCGTGACAGGGCTAAACACTGAAGCTTTCTTT. Translation gives CASSVTGLNTEAFF.

V is TRBV2 and J is TRBJ2-3; the match to TRBD2 covers 8 bases. The length of the CDR3 is 15 residues. V was pared by 4 bases and J by 3 bases, with 6 bases of the junction left unmatched. In germline, CDR1 is SNHLY, CDR2 FYNNEI. CDR3 in amino acids: CASSVGLAGTDTQYF. In DNA form, the CDR3 reads TGTGCCAGCAGTGTCGGGCTAGCGGGTACAGATACGCAGTATTTT.

The rearrangement uses TRBV6-5 and TRBJ2-3; TRBD2 matches 8 bases. CDR3 length: 13 residues. The V gene end was trimmed by 4 bases and the J gene end by 8 bases; junction bases not matched to a gene: 5. Germline lookup yields CDR1 MNHEY and CDR2 SVGAGI. CDR3 region: CASSSPAGGTQYF. As DNA, the CDR3 is TGTGCCAGCAGTTCGCCTGCGGGGGGTACGCAGTATTTT.